These 20 T cell receptor beta chains were all obtained from the same sample, sequenced in a study of T-cell memory formation after mild COVID-19. TCRdb fed the 5' RACE reads into MiXCR, producing one record per CDR3 protein. The table includes tens of thousands of distinct CDR3 sequences, around 25% detected once. Sequences were obtained from PBMCs or a T cell subset sorted from them (not recorded which). The origin of the receptors is a man younger than 30 who had mild COVID-19 (a few samples of this study predate the infection). Cell type and time point are not known.

The V and J genes are TRBV6-2 or TRBV6-3 and TRBJ1-5; D perhaps matches TRBD1 (6 bases). Per germline, CDR1 MNHEY and CDR2 SVGEGT. The CDR3 runs to 15 residues. Trimming shortened V by 9 bases and J by 6 bases, and 21 bases separated the two germline ends. CDR3 protein: CASISGQGDSQPQHF. In nucleotides, the CDR3 is TGTGCCAGTATCTCGGGACAAGGAGACAGTCAGCCCCAGCATTTT.

This clonotype was counted only a few times. The chain links TRBV4-1 to TRBJ1-6; 12 nucleotides align to TRBD1. After removal of 4 bases from V and 8 bases from J, the junction contained 9 bases not matched to a gene. Germline V CDR1 and CDR2: MGHRA, YSYEKL. The CDR3 contains 17 residues. The CDR3: CASSPRPGTGGYSPLHF. In DNA form, the CDR3 reads TGCGCCAGCAGCCCGCGTCCCGGGACAGGGGGCTATTCACCCCTCCACTTT.

The CDR3 DNA follows: TGCGCCAGTGGACATTACAATGAGCAGTTCTTC. Translation gives CASGHYNEQFF. The chain carries TRBV10-2 and TRBJ2-1; a possible D gene is TRBD1 (5 bases). With 9 bases removed from V and 4 bases from J, the gap between germline ends came to 7 bases. The CDR3 loop spans 11 amino acids. The germline V gene encodes CDR1 WSHSY and CDR2 SAAADI.

The V and J genes are TRBV5-6 and TRBJ2-7; D perhaps matches TRBD1 (6 bases). With 4 bases removed from V and 4 bases from J, the gap between germline ends came to 15 bases. The germline V gene encodes CDR1 SGHDT and CDR2 YYEEEE. This CDR3 has 14 residues. This chain's CDR3 is CASSPQGLYYEQYV. DNA of the CDR3: TGTGCCAGCAGCCCGCAGGGGCTCTATTACGAGCAGTACGTC.

The chain couples TRBV30 to TRBJ2-5; possibly TRBD1 for D (6 bases). The CDR3 is 13 amino acids. Per the germline V gene, CDR1 is GTSNPN and CDR2 is SVGIG (reference sequence). V lost 4 bases and J 3 bases, leaving 12 bases between the germline ends. CDR3 protein: CAWKPRGEETQYF. The DNA for the CDR3 is TGTGCCTGGAAACCCAGGGGCGAAGAGACCCAGTACTTC.

The rearrangement links TRBV7-9 to TRBJ2-3, with a tentative D call TRBD2 (6 bases). CDR3 length: 14 amino acids. CDR1 is SEHNR, CDR2 FQNEAQ, per germline (reference sequence). V shed 5 bases and J shed 2 bases, with 11 bases lying between them. The CDR3 region has the DNA TGTGCCAGCAGCCGGGAGTCCTACACAGATACGCAGTATTTT. Its protein is CASSRESYTDTQYF. The complete variable domain, with remaining parts taken from reference TRBV7-9 and TRBJ2-3, reads DTGVSQNPRHKITKRGQNVTFRCDPISEHNRLYWYRQTLGQGPEFLTYFQNEAQLEKSRLLSDRFSAERPKGSFSTLEIQRTEQGDSAMYLCASSRESYTDTQYFGPGTRLTVL.

This clonotype turned up a few times. The chain joins TRBV12-3 or TRBV12-4 to TRBJ2-7; TRBD1 aligns across 8 bases. The ends lost 6 bases at V and 6 bases at J; junction bases unmatched: 7. This CDR3 has 13 residues. CDR3 residues: CASSRRTGSEQYF. The CDR3 DNA reads as TGTGCCAGCAGCCGTCGGACAGGGAGCGAGCAGTACTTC.

This clonotype turned up a few times. The chain links TRBV5-1 to TRBJ1-2; D not resolved. V was pared by 0 bases and J by 4 bases, with 7 bases between. The germline V gene encodes CDR1 SGHRS and CDR2 YFSETQ. The CDR3 spans 13 residues. The CDR3 DNA reads as TGCGCCAGCAGCTTGGATGGGATCTATGGCTACACCTTC. It yields the protein CASSLDGIYGYTF.

This chain links TRBV4-3 with TRBJ2-2, with D perhaps being TRBD1 or TRBD2 (5 bases each). The CDR3 runs to 18 residues. Trimming took off 0 bases at V and 4 bases at J, with 18 bases between the two ends. Germline CDR1 LGHNA, CDR2 YSLEER. The CDR3: CASSQEVSRQRGTGELFF. DNA for the CDR3: TGCGCCAGCAGCCAAGAAGTTTCGCGGCAGAGGGGCACCGGGGAGCTGTTTTTT.

V and J are TRBV20-1 and TRBJ2-2, with D perhaps matching TRBD2 (6 bases). This CDR3 has 16 residues. Trimming removed 3 bases at V and 4 bases at J, with 18 bases between. The germline V gene has CDR1 DFQATT and CDR2 SNEGSKA (reference sequence). In DNA, the CDR3 is TGCAGTGCTAGTGTGGGGGGTACTTCGAGCACCGGGGAGCTGTTTTTT. Amino acids: CSASVGGTSSTGELFF.

The table lists this clonotype with a few counts. The chain combines TRBV11-1 with TRBJ2-7, with 7 nucleotides matching TRBD1. The CDR3 runs 14 residues. With V trimmed by 5 bases and J by 0 bases, 4 bases remained unmatched. Germline-derived CDR1 and CDR2 are SGHAT and FQDESV (reference sequence). The CDR3 region has the DNA TGTGCCAGCAGCACGGGACAGACCTCCTACGAGCAGTACGTC. This translates into CASSTGQTSYEQYV.

This clonotype was counted a few times. The J gene is TRBJ2-3, the V gene TRBV28, with 7 bases that match TRBD1. This CDR3 comprises 15 residues. V was pared by 3 bases and J by 4 bases, with 7 bases of the junction left unmatched. In germline, CDR1 is MDHEN, CDR2 SYDVKM. This CDR3 reads CASSFDREVPDTQYF. The CDR3 DNA is TGTGCCAGCAGTTTCGACAGGGAAGTTCCAGATACGCAGTATTTT. Using reference TRBV28 and TRBJ2-3 for the parts outside the CDR3, the full variable domain is DVKVTQSSRYLVKRTGEKVFLECVQDMDHENMFWYRQDPGLGLRLIYFSYDVKMKEKGDIPEGYSVSREKKERFSLILESASTNQTSMYLCASSFDREVPDTQYFGPGTRLTVL.

The chain uses TRBV4-3 and TRBJ2-7, with TRBD1 identical over 8 bases. The CDR3 is 15 amino acids. V gave up 3 bases and J gave up 3 bases; unmatched junction bases: 7. In germline, CDR1 is LGHNA, CDR2 YSLEER. The DNA for the CDR3 is TGCGCCAGCAGCCAGGGAACAGGGGGTGGCTACGAGCAGTACTTC. It translates to CASSQGTGGGYEQYF.

The chain carries TRBV20-1 and TRBJ1-1; a weak D match, TRBD1 (5 bases). V lost 5 bases, J lost 4 bases, and 20 bases lay in between. In germline, CDR1 is DFQATT, CDR2 SNEGSKA (reference sequence). The CDR3 contains 15 residues. The CDR3 DNA is TGCAGTGCTGACCCCCGGGACCTTAAGGGCACTGAAGCTTTCTTT. Its protein product is CSADPRDLKGTEAFF.

This clonotype was seen a handful of times. The chain has TRBV12-3 or TRBV12-4 and TRBJ1-4; D possibly corresponds to TRBD1 (5 bases). V lost 7 bases, J lost 6 bases, and 12 bases lay in between. This CDR3 spans 13 amino acids. CDR3 loop: CASTWAGDEKLFF. The CDR3 DNA sequence: TGTGCCAGCACCTGGGCGGGGGATGAAAAACTGTTTTTT.

The chain recombines TRBV14 with TRBJ2-1, with a tentative D call TRBD2 (6 bases). CDR3 length equals 15 residues. Germline CDR1 and CDR2: SGHDN and FVKESK. V gave up 5 bases and J gave up 0 bases, with 11 bases separating them. As DNA, the CDR3 is TGTGCCAGCAGCACGCGGGGCCTCTCCTACAATGAGCAGTTCTTC. Its translation: CASSTRGLSYNEQFF.

V usage is TRBV4-1 and J usage is TRBJ1-1; D not certain. The V end was cut by 1 base, the J end by 0 bases, with 15 bases between. CDR1 MGHRA and CDR2 YSYEKL come from the germline V gene. This CDR3 is 17 amino acids long. CDR3: CASSQARSEDLNTEAFF. For the CDR3, the DNA is TGCGCCAGCAGCCAAGCACGATCCGAGGATTTGAACACTGAAGCTTTCTTT.

This clonotype has more than one count but fewer than ten. The chain carries TRBV7-2 and TRBJ2-3, with no clear D. The CDR3 spans 15 residues. Germline-derived CDR1 and CDR2 are SGHTA and FQGNSA. Trimming removed 1 base from V and 2 bases from J, with 10 bases in between. CDR3 sequence reads: CASSLVGAYTDTQYF. The CDR3 nucleotides are TGTGCCAGCAGCTTAGTAGGTGCCTACACAGATACGCAGTATTTT.

This clonotype showed up just a few times. The J gene is TRBJ2-3, the V gene TRBV5-6; no clear D gene. Germline V gene sequence: CDR1 SGHDT, CDR2 YYEEEE. Between the trimmed V and J ends, which lost 4 bases and 6 bases, there was a span of 6 bases. The CDR3 has 11 residues. The CDR3 is CASSRSDTQYF. The CDR3 DNA follows: TGTGCCAGCAGCCGTTCGGATACGCAGTATTTT.

The table lists this clonotype with a few counts. V and J are TRBV12-3 or TRBV12-4 and TRBJ2-2; the D is unclear. The V end was cut by 2 bases, the J end by 5 bases, with 6 bases between. The CDR3 is made up of 13 amino acids. CDR3 loop: CASSLKGTGELFF. CDR3 DNA: TGTGCCAGCAGTTTAAAGGGAACCGGGGAGCTGTTTTTT.